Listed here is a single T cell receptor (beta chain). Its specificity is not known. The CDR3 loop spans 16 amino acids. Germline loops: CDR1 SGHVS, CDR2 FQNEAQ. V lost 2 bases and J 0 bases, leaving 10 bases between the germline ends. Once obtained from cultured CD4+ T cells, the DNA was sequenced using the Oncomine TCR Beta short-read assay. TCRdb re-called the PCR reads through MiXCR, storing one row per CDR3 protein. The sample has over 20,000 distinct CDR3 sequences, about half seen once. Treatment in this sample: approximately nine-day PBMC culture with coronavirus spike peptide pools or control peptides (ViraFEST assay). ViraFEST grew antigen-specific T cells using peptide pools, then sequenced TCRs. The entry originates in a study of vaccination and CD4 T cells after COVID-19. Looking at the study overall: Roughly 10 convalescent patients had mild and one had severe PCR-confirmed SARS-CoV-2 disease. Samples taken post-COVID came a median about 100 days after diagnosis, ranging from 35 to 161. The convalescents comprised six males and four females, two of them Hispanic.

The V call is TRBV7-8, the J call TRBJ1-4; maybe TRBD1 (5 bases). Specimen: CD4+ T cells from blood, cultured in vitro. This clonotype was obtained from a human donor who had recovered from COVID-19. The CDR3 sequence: CASSLLGGATNEKLFF. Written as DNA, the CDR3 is TGTGCCAGCAGCTTATTGGGGGGAGCAACTAATGAAAAACTGTTTTTT.